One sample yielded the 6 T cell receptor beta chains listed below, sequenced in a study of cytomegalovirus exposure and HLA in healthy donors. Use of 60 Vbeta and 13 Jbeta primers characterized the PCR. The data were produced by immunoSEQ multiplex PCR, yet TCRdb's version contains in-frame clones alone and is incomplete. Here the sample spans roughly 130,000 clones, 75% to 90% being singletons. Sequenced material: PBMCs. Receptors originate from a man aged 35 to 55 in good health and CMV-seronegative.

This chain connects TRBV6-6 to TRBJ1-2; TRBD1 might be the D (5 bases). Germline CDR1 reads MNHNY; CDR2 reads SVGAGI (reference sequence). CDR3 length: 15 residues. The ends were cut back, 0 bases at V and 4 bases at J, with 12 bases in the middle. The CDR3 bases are TGTGCCAGCAGTTACTCCCCGCAGGGTGGCTATGGCTACACCTTC. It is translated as CASSYSPQGGYGYTF.

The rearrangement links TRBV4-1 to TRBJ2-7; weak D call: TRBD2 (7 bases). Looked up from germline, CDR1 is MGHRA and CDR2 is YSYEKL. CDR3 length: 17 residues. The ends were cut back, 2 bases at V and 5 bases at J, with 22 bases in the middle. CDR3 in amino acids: CASSQRGGQGLWDEQYF. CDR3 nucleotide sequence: TGCGCCAGCAGCCAAAGGGGGGGCCAGGGGCTTTGGGACGAGCAGTACTTC.

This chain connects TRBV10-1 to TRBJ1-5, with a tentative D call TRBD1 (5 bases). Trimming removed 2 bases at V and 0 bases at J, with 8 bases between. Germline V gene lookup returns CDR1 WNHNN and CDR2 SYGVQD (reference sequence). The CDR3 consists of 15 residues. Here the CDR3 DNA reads TGCGCCAGCAGTGAGACAGGTCCTAGCAATCAGCCCCAGCATTTT. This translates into CASSETGPSNQPQHF.

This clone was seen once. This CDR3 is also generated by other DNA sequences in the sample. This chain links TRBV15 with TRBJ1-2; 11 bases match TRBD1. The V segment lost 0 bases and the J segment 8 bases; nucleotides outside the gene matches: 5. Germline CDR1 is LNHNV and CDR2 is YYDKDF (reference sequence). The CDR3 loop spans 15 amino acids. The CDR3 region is CATSRDLGQGGGYTF. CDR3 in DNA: TGTGCCACCAGCAGAGATTTGGGACAGGGGGGCGGCTACACCTTC.

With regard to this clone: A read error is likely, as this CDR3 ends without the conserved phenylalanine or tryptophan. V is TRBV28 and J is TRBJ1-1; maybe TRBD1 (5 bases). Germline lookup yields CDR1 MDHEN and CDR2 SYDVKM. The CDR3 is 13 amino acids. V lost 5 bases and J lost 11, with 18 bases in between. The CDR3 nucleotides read TGTGCCAGCAGTATCCCGGACAAATTGGGGGCTTTCGTT. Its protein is CASSIPDKLGAFV.

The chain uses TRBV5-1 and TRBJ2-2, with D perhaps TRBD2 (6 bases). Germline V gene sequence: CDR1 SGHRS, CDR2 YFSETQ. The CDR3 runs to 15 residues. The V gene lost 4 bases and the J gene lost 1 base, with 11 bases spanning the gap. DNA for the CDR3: TGCGCCAGCAGCAGGACTATAGGGAACACCGGGGAGCTGTTTTTT. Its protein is CASSRTIGNTGELFF. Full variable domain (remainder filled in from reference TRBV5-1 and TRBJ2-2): KAGVTQTPRYLIKTRGQQVTLSCSPISGHRSVSWYQQTPGQGLQFLFEYFSETQRNKGNFPGRFSGRQFSNSRSEMNVSTLELGDSALYLCASSRTIGNTGELFFGEGSRLTVL.